Many counts were recorded for the clone carrying this T cell receptor beta chain. What it binds is not known. The sample comes from a study of neurological immune-mediated disorders. The study's findings and limits: None of the CDR3 amino acid sequences in expanded clones turned up in more than one subject, which points to private repertoires in all groups.

The cDNA was synthesized by 5'RACE incorporating 10-nucleotide random UMIs. TCRdb reprocessed the 5' RACE reads via MiXCR and lists one record per CDR3 protein. Of about 46,000 distinct CDR3 sequences listed, under 2% were seen once; the top ten hold less than 2.5%. PBMCs numbering 2 million and stored at -80 C yielded the unsorted libraries. The CDR3 has 12 amino acids. Deletions cut 3 bases from V and 2 bases from J, with 4 bases between. Germline V gene data show CDR1 as SGHAT and CDR2 as FQNNGV. The specimen sequenced was PBMCs. The receptor comes from a woman between 40 and 55 years old with multiple sclerosis. The chain joins TRBV11-2 to TRBJ1-2; no reliable D call. The CDR3 sequence: CASSLDNYGYTF. The CDR3 nucleotides are TGTGCCAGCAGCTTGGACAACTATGGCTACACCTTC.